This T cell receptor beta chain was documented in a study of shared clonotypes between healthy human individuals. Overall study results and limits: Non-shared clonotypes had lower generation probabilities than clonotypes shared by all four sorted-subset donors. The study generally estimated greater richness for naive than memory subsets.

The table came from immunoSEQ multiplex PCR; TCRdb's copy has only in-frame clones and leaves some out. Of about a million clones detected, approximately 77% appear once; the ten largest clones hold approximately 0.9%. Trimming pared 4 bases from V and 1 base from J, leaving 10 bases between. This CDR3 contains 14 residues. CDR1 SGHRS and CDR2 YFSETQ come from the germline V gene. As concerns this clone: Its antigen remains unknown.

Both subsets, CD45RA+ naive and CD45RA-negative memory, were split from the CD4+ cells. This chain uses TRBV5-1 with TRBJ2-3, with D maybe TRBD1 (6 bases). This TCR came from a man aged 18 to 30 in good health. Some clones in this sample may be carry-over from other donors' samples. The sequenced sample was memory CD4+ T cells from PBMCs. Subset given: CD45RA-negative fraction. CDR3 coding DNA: TGCGCCAGCAGCGACAGACAGGGCACAGATACGCAGTATTTT. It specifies CASSDRQGTDTQYF.